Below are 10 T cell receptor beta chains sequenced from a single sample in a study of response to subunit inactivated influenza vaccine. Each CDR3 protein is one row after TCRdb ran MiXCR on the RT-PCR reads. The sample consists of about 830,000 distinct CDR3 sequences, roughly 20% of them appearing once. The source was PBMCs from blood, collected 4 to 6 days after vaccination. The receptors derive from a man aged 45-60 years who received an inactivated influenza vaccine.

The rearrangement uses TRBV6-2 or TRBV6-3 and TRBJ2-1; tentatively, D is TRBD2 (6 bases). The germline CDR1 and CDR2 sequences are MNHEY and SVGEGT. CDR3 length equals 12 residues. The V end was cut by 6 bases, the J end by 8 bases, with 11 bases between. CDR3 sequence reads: CASSGLSDEQFF. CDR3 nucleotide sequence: TGTGCCAGCAGCGGACTATCCGATGAGCAGTTCTTC.

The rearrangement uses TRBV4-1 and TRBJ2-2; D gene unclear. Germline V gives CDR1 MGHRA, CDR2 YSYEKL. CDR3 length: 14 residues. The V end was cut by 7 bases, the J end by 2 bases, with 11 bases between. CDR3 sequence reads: CASTVRFNTGELFF. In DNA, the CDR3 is TGCGCCAGCACAGTGCGGTTCAACACCGGGGAGCTGTTTTTT.

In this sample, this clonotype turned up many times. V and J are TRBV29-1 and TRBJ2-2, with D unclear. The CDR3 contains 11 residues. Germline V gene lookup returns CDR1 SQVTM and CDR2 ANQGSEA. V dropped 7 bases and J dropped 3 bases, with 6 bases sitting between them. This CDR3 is CSGGDTGELFF. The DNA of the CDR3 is TGCAGCGGTGGGGACACCGGGGAGCTGTTTTTT.

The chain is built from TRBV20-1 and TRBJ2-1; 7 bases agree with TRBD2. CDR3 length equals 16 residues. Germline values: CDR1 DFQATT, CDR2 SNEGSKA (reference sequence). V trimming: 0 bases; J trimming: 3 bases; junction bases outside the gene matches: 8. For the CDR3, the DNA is TGCAGTGCTAGAGATCGAGCCGGGAGGTACTACAATGAGCAGTTCTTC. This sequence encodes CSARDRAGRYYNEQFF.

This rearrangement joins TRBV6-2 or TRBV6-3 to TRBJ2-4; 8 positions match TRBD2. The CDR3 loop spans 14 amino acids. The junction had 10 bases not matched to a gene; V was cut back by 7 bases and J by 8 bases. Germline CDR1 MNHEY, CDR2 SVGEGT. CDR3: CASTRGGLRDIQYF. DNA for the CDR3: TGTGCCAGCACGCGCGGGGGGCTAAGGGACATTCAGTACTTC.

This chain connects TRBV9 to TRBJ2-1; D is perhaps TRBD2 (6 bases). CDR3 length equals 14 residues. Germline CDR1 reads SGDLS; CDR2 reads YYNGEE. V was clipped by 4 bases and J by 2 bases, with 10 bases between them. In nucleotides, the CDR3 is TGTGCCAGCAGCCAGGGAGGCCCCTACAATGAGCAGTTCTTC. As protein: CASSQGGPYNEQFF. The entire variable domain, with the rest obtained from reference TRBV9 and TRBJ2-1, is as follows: DSGVTQTPKHLITATGQRVTLRCSPRSGDLSVYWYQQSLDQGLQFLIQYYNGEERAKGNILERFSAQQFPDLHSELNLSSLELGDSALYFCASSQGGPYNEQFFGPGTRLTVL.

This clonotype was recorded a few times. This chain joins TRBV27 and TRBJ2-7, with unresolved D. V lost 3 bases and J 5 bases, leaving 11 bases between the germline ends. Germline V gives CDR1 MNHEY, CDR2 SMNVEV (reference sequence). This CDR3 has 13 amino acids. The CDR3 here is CASSFQAVHEQYF. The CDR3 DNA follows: TGTGCCAGCAGTTTTCAGGCGGTCCACGAGCAGTACTTC.

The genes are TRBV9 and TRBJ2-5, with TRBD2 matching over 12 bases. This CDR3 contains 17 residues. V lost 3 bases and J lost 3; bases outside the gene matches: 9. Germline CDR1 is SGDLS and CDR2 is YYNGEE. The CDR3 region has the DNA TGTGCCAGCAGCGAGGGGCCTAGCGGGGGGGCCAAAGAGACCCAGTACTTC. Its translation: CASSEGPSGGAKETQYF.

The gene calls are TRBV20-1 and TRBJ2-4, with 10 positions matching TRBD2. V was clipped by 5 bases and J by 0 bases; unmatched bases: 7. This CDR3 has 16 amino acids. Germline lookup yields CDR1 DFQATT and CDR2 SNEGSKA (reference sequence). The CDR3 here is CSAQTSGLLAKNIQYF. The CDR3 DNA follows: TGCAGTGCTCAGACTAGCGGGCTTCTAGCCAAAAACATTCAGTACTTC.

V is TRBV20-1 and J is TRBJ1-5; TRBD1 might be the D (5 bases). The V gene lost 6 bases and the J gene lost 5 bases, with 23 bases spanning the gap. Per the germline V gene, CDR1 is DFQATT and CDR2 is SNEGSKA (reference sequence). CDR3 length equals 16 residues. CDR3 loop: CSAPQPGDFRDQPQHF. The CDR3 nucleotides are TGCAGTGCACCACAGCCGGGGGATTTTCGGGATCAGCCCCAGCATTTT.